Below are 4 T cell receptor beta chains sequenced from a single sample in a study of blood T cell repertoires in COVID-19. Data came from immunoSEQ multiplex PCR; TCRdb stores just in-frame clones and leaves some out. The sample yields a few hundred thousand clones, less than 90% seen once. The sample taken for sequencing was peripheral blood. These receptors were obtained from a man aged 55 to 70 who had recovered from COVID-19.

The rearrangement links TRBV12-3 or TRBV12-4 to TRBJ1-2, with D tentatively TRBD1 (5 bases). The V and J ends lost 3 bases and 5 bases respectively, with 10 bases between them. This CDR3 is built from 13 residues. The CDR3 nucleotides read TGTGCCAGCAGTTTGGGGCGGAGATATGGCTACACCTTC. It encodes CASSLGRRYGYTF.

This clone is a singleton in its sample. The CDR3 region has the DNA TGCGCCAGCAGATACCGGGACAGCAACTATGGCTACACCTTC. Translated: CASRYRDSNYGYTF. The rearrangement links TRBV5-1 to TRBJ1-2; TRBD1 matches 7 bases. Per germline, CDR1 SGHRS and CDR2 YFSETQ. The CDR3 extends over 14 amino acids. V dropped 5 bases and J dropped 2; count of bases not matched to a gene: 6.

CDR3 nucleotide sequence: TGTGCCAGCAGTGATTATAGGACTGCCACCTACGAGCAGTACTTC. As protein: CASSDYRTATYEQYF. The chain links TRBV2 to TRBJ2-7, with D possibly TRBD2 on 5 matching bases. V was trimmed by 3 bases and J by 2 bases, leaving 14 bases between them. CDR3 length: 15 residues. In germline, CDR1 is SNHLY, CDR2 FYNNEI.

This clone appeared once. CDR3 protein: CASSSHGTGLFEQYF. CDR3 coding DNA: TGTGCCAGCAGCTCACACGGGACGGGACTTTTCGAGCAGTACTTC. The gene calls are TRBV28 and TRBJ2-7, with D possibly TRBD2 on 6 matching bases. Per germline, CDR1 MDHEN and CDR2 SYDVKM. This CDR3 contains 15 residues. Trimming shortened V by 6 bases and J by 6 bases, and 21 bases separated the two germline ends.